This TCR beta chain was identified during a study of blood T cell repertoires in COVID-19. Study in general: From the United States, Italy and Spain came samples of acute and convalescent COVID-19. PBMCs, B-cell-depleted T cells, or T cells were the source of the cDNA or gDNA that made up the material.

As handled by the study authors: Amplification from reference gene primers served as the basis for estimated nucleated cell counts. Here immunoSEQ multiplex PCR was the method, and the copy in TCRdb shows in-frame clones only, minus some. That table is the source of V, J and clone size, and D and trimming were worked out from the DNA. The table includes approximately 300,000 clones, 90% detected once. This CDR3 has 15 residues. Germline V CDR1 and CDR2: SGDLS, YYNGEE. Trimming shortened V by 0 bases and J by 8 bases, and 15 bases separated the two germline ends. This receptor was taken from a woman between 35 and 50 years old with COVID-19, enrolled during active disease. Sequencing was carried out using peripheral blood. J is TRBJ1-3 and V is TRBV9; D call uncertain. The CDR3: CASSVGPRGPDTIYF. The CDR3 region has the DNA TGTGCCAGCAGCGTAGGCCCCCGGGGTCCGGACACCATATATTTT.